The clone carrying this T cell receptor beta chain occurred once. The data originate from a study of cytomegalovirus exposure and HLA in healthy donors. Study background: Within an early data release were about 85 million unique TCRs drawn from HLA-typed donors.

PCR primers comprised 60 Vbeta and 13 Jbeta primers. The protocol was immunoSEQ multiplex PCR, while the TCRdb copy is restricted to in-frame clones and leaves out a portion. The table lists around 92,000 clones, about 76% of them singletons. This CDR3 comprises 17 residues. V lost 4 bases and J lost 5; bases outside the gene matches: 14. CDR1 and CDR2 (germline): SGHRS, YFSETQ. Sample: PBMCs. This chain connects TRBV5-1 to TRBJ2-1; 8 nucleotides align to TRBD1. This clonotype originated in a human donor in good health. The CDR3 region has the DNA TGCGCCAGCAGCCTGACCCCCGGGACAGGAGGAAACAATGAGCAGTTCTTC. It specifies CASSLTPGTGGNNEQFF.